This is a list of T cell receptor beta chains from one sample in a study of T-cell memory formation after mild COVID-19. TCRdb re-analysed the 5' RACE reads in MiXCR, keeping a single row per CDR3 protein. This table has hundreds of thousands of distinct CDR3 sequences, about an eighth appearing once. Input material: PBMCs or a T cell subset sorted from them (not recorded which). These receptors all come from a man between 18 and 29 years old who had mild COVID-19 (a few samples of this study predate the infection). Cell type and time point are not known. CDR3s include the opening cysteine and the closing phenylalanine or tryptophan. Each record gives: D gene, J gene, clone size, V gene, CDR3 DNA, CDR3 protein. A D gene is named only where the DNA matches it firmly. Clone size is given for some rows only: seen once, a few or many times, or a class if the clone is expanded.

>-|TRBJ2-3|many|TRBV6-4
TGTGCCAGTAGTAAGGACCCGGGTAGCACAGATACGCAGTATTTT
CASSKDPGSTDTQYF
>TRBD2|TRBJ2-1|few|TRBV5-4
TGTGCCAGCAGCTTTGGCCAGGCGGGGGGGCAGTTCTTC
CASSFGQAGGQFF
>-|TRBJ1-3|few|TRBV3-1
TGTGCCAGCAGCCCTCGAGGGACCGCCCGTGGCACCATATATTTT
CASSPRGTARGTIYF
>TRBD2|TRBJ2-1|-|TRBV19
TGTGCCAGTAAGGATGCGGGGGCCTACAATGAGCAGTTCTTC
CASKDAGAYNEQFF
>TRBD2|TRBJ2-1|few|TRBV4-1
TGCGCCAGCAGCCTCCCCGGGGGGATCTTAGAGGGCAATGAGCAGTTCTTC
CASSLPGGILEGNEQFF
>-|TRBJ2-1|few|TRBV25-1
TGTGCCAGCAGTGAATCCCTTAGGTCGGATGAGCAGTTCTTC
CASSESLRSDEQFF
>-|TRBJ1-1|few|TRBV6-5
TGTGCCAGCAGTTACGAGCGTAGGACTGAAGCTTTCTTT
CASSYERRTEAFF
>-|TRBJ1-5|-|TRBV20-1
TGCAGTGCTAGAGCGGGAGGGATGTATCAGCCCCAGCATTTT
CSARAGGMYQPQHF
>-|TRBJ1-2|-|TRBV6-5
TGTGCCAGCGCAGCCCTTAACTATGGCTACACCTTC
CASAALNYGYTF
>-|TRBJ1-6|many|TRBV4-2
TGTGCCAGCAGCCAAGGGGGGAGGGTTTATTCACCCCTCCACTTT
CASSQGGRVYSPLHF
>-|TRBJ1-6|-|TRBV4-3
TGCGCCAGCAGCCGGGGTATCCTAACGGGTTCACCCCTCCACTTT
CASSRGILTGSPLHF
>TRBD1|TRBJ2-4|-|TRBV4-2
TGTGCCAGCAGCACAGGGGATCCAGGTAACATTCAGTACTTC
CASSTGDPGNIQYF
>-|TRBJ1-1|many|TRBV20-1
TGCAGTGTTCCGATACCGGGGCCCAAAGCTTTCTTT
CSVPIPGPKAFF
>TRBD2|TRBJ2-5|-|TRBV4-3
TGCGCCAGCAGCCATGGGGGGGGAGGACTAGGAGAGACCCAGTACTTC
CASSHGGGGLGETQYF
>-|TRBJ1-1|-|TRBV5-1
TGCGCCAGCAGCCCCTTGACCGGAGGCACTGAAGCTTTCTTT
CASSPLTGGTEAFF
>-|TRBJ2-3|many|TRBV6-6
TGTGCCAGCAGCCCTTTGAGGGAGAGCACAGATACGCAGTATTTT
CASSPLRESTDTQYF
>TRBD2|TRBJ2-2|-|TRBV4-1
TGCGCCAGCAGCCAAGATCTGGGGCTAGCGGGGCACACCGGGGAGCTGTTTTTT
CASSQDLGLAGHTGELFF
>TRBD1|TRBJ1-2|-|TRBV6-6
TGTGCCAGCAGTTACTTGCGGGACAGGGGGCGGGTAGATAACTATGGCTACACCTTC
CASSYLRDRGRVDNYGYTF
>-|TRBJ1-5|few|TRBV12-5
TGTGCTAGTGGTTTGGCGCAGGATAGCAATCAGCCCCAGCATTTT
CASGLAQDSNQPQHF
>-|TRBJ1-3|few|TRBV27
TGTGCCAGCAGTTTAGATGTGCGGAGTGGAAACACCATATATTTT
CASSLDVRSGNTIYF
>-|TRBJ2-6|many|TRBV25-1
TGTGCCAGCAGTGCCAGGACGGGGCCGGTCCTGACTTTC
CASSARTGPVLTF
>-|TRBJ1-2|few|TRBV7-2
TGTGCCAGCAGCTTAGGCTACGGAGCTAACTATGGCTACACCTTC
CASSLGYGANYGYTF
>-|TRBJ2-7|-|TRBV4-1
TGCGCCAGCAGCAACGTGGGGCCCGGCGAGCAGTACTTC
CASSNVGPGEQYF
>-|TRBJ2-7|many|TRBV5-1
TGCGCCAGCGGTCCGACAGACCGCGAGCAGTACTTC
CASGPTDREQYF
>-|TRBJ1-5|few|TRBV12-5
TGTGCTAGTGGTTCTAGACAGGAGAGATCCGGCCAGCCCCAGCATTTT
CASGSRQERSGQPQHF